A single sample gave rise to the 15 T cell receptor beta chains below, sequenced in a study of blood T cell repertoires in COVID-19. Some clones are missing from TCRdb's copy, which holds only in-frame ones; the method was immunoSEQ multiplex PCR. The sample yields under 350,000 clones, more than 75% seen once. Sequencing input: PBMCs or T cells enriched from blood (not recorded which). The receptors originated from a man younger than 40 who had recovered from COVID-19.

V and J are TRBV3-1 (or the pseudogene TRBV3-2) and TRBJ2-3; 11 bases align to TRBD2. J was trimmed by 4 bases and V by 4 bases; bases with no gene match: 7. CDR3 length equals 16 residues. From germline, CDR1 is LGHDT and CDR2 YNNKEL (reference sequence). The CDR3 spells CASSRLTSGTPDTQYF. For the CDR3, the DNA is TGTGCCAGCAGCCGGCTGACTAGCGGGACTCCAGATACGCAGTATTTT.

Comment on this clone: One end of the junction fails to match germline, which may point to a read error. The J gene is TRBJ1-1, the V gene TRBV11-1, with 7 bases identical to TRBD1. The CDR3 spans 14 residues. Germline V gene data show CDR1 as SGHAT and CDR2 as FQDESV (reference sequence). CDR3 sequence: CASRLGAGGTEAFF. CDR3 bases: TGTGCCAGCAGGTTAGGAGCAGGGGGGACTGAAGCTTTCTTT.

The chain combines TRBV12-3 or TRBV12-4 with TRBJ1-2; D unresolved. V was pared by 8 bases and J by 4 bases, with 11 bases between. The CDR3 totals 12 residues. The DNA for the CDR3 is TGTGCCAGCGGTCGGCAGGTCTATGGCTACACCTTC. This codes for CASGRQVYGYTF.

The chain joins TRBV5-1 to TRBJ1-2; 7 bases are shared with TRBD1. J lost 2 bases, V lost 5 bases, and 9 bases had no gene match. The CDR3 totals 15 residues. Germline lookup yields CDR1 SGHRS and CDR2 YFSETQ. The CDR3 loop is CASRLTGILNYGYTF. CDR3 coding DNA: TGCGCCAGCAGACTGACAGGGATCTTGAACTATGGCTACACCTTC.

The chain joins TRBV30 to TRBJ1-5; D remains unclear. The germline V and J ends were trimmed by 0 bases and 1 base, with 7 bases remaining between them. The CDR3 extends over 14 amino acids. CDR1 is GTSNPN and CDR2 is SVGIG in the germline V gene (reference sequence). The CDR3 nucleotides are TGTGCCTGGAGTGTAACGGTGAGCAATCAGCCCCAGCATTTT. It codes for CAWSVTVSNQPQHF.

This chain links TRBV30 with TRBJ1-3; TRBD1 agrees at 7 bases. Trimming took 0 bases from V and 8 from J; bases not matched to a gene: 4. Germline CDR1 GTSNPN, CDR2 SVGIG (reference sequence). The CDR3 sequence is 13 residues long. The CDR3 here is CAWSVHRGDTIYF. Written as DNA, the CDR3 is TGTGCCTGGAGTGTACACAGGGGAGACACCATATATTTT. The full variable domain, with the rest looked up from reference TRBV30 and TRBJ1-3, is SQTIHQWPATLVQPVGSPLSLECTVEGTSNPNLYWYRQAAGRGLQLLFYSVGIGQISSEVPQNLSASRPQDRQFILSSKKLLLSDSGFYLCAWSVHRGDTIYFGEGSWLTVV.

This clone has just one count. The chain uses TRBV3-1 (or the pseudogene TRBV3-2) and TRBJ2-2; TRBD1 aligns across 7 bases. The J segment lost 7 bases and the V segment lost 6 bases, leaving 2 bases of the junction unmatched. Per the germline V gene, CDR1 is LGHDT and CDR2 is YNNKEL (reference sequence). The CDR3 spans 12 residues. The DNA for the CDR3 is TGTGCCAGCAGTGCAGGGGGCGGGGAGCTGTTTTTT. Protein: CASSAGGGELFF.

CDR3 amino acids: CASRKESNYGYTF. The CDR3 region has the DNA TGCGCCAGCAGGAAGGAGTCTAACTATGGCTACACCTTC. This chain connects TRBV5-1 to TRBJ1-2; D ambiguous. With 5 bases removed from V and 0 bases from J, the gap between germline ends came to 8 bases. Germline lookup yields CDR1 SGHRS and CDR2 YFSETQ. The CDR3 extends over 13 amino acids.

This chain links TRBV28 with TRBJ2-5; 15 bases fit TRBD2. The CDR3 has 16 residues. Germline trimming cut 6 bases from V and 3 bases from J; bases unmatched to any gene: 5. Germline V CDR1 and CDR2: MDHEN, SYDVKM. The CDR3 loop reads CASSMGLAGGKETQYF. The CDR3, as DNA: TGTGCCAGCAGCATGGGACTAGCGGGGGGAAAAGAGACCCAGTACTTC.

The genes are TRBV19 and TRBJ2-2; tentative D call: TRBD2 (6 bases). Per the germline V gene, CDR1 is LNHDA and CDR2 is SQIVND (reference sequence). CDR3 length equals 14 residues. Trimming shortened V by 5 bases and J by 4 bases, and 11 bases separated the two germline ends. Here the CDR3 reads CASSLAGSTGELFF. For the CDR3, the DNA is TGTGCCAGTAGTTTGGCGGGGAGCACCGGGGAGCTGTTTTTT.

The J gene is TRBJ2-2, the V gene TRBV7-9; TRBD2 might be the D (5 bases). The V end was cut by 3 bases, the J end by 5 bases, with 10 bases between. This CDR3 is 14 amino acids long. In germline, CDR1 is SEHNR, CDR2 FQNEAQ (reference sequence). CDR3 region: CASSFSGWTGELFF. In DNA form, the CDR3 reads TGTGCCAGCAGCTTTTCGGGATGGACCGGGGAGCTGTTTTTT. The full variable domain, completed using reference TRBV7-9 and TRBJ2-2, is DTGVSQNPRHKITKRGQNVTFRCDPISEHNRLYWYRQTLGQGPEFLTYFQNEAQLEKSRLLSDRFSAERPKGSFSTLEIQRTEQGDSAMYLCASSFSGWTGELFFGEGSRLTVL.

This rearrangement joins TRBV21-1 to TRBJ1-5; the table calls TRBD1, which could not be checked here. TRBV21-1 corresponds to a pseudogene. There are 16 residues in the CDR3. CDR3 residues: CASRQRAGQGHQPQHF. The CDR3 DNA is TGTGCCAGCCGCCAGCGCGCGGGACAGGGGCATCAGCCCCAGCATTTT.

This clone was detected only once. The CDR3 DNA is TGTGCCAGCAGTGTGGGCGGGGGAACCGGGGAGCTGTTTTTT. As protein: CASSVGGGTGELFF. V and J are TRBV6-1 and TRBJ2-2; the match to TRBD2 covers 7 bases. CDR1 is MNHNS and CDR2 is SASEGT in the germline V gene. This CDR3 has 14 residues. Unmatched junction bases numbered 4, after V lost 4 bases and J lost 5 bases.

The chain combines TRBV3-1 (or the pseudogene TRBV3-2) with TRBJ2-3; 7 bases are shared with TRBD2. Germline-derived CDR1 and CDR2 are LGHDT and YNNKEL (reference sequence). V dropped 0 bases and J dropped 2; count of bases not matched to a gene: 8. The CDR3 is 17 amino acids. Here the CDR3 reads CASSQDGGDLFTDTQYF. CDR3 sequence (DNA): TGTGCCAGCAGCCAAGATGGGGGGGACCTATTCACAGATACGCAGTATTTT.

The genes are TRBV7-9 and TRBJ1-4; 10 positions agree with TRBD1. The length of the CDR3 is 18 residues. CDR1 and CDR2 (germline): SEHNR, FQNEAQ (reference sequence). The J segment lost 4 bases and the V segment lost 0 bases, leaving 8 bases of the junction unmatched. In DNA form, the CDR3 reads TGTGCCAGCAGCTTAGCCTTAGGGACAGGGGACGATAATGAAAAACTGTTTTTT. It specifies CASSLALGTGDDNEKLFF.